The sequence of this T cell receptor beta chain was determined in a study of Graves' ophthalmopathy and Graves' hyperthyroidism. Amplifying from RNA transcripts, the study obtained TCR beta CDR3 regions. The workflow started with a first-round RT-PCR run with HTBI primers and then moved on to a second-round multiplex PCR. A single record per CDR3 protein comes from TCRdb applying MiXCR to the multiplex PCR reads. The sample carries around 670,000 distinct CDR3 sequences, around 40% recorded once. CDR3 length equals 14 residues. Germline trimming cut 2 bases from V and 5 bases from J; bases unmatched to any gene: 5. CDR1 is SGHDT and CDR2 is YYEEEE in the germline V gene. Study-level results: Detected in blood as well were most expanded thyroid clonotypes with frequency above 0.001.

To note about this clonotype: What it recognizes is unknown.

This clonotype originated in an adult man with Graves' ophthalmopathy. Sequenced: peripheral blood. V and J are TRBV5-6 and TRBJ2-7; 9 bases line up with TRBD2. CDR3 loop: CASSFTGTSHEQYF. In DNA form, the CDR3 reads TGTGCCAGCAGCTTTACCGGGACTAGCCACGAGCAGTACTTC.